The 28 T cell receptor beta chains below all came from one sample that was sequenced in a study of OX40 agonist ivuxolimab in advanced cancers. Clones were read by immunoSEQ multiplex PCR, and TCRdb kept only the in-frame ones, dropping some. Here the sample spans over 25,000 clones, 70% to 85% being singletons. The sample here was CD4+ or CD8+ T cells sorted from blood, taken in a trial of the OX40 agonist ivuxolimab. The source is an adult with an advanced solid tumor such as melanoma, head and neck, liver or kidney cancer.

CDR3 region: CSAPLVETQYF. CDR3 coding DNA: TGCAGTGCTCCCCTCGTGGAGACCCAGTACTTC. The rearrangement links TRBV20-1 to TRBJ2-5, with D uncertain. The CDR3 runs 11 residues. V gave up 5 bases and J gave up 5 bases, with 9 bases separating them. Germline CDR1 reads DFQATT; CDR2 reads SNEGSKA (reference sequence).

The J gene is TRBJ1-2, the V gene TRBV28, with D perhaps matching TRBD1 (6 bases). CDR1 is MDHEN and CDR2 is SYDVKM in the germline V gene. V lost 5 bases and J 2 bases, leaving 9 bases between the germline ends. This CDR3 has 13 residues. The CDR3: CASSLGQNYGYTF. For the CDR3, the DNA is TGTGCCAGCAGTCTAGGACAGAACTATGGCTACACCTTC.

This clone has only a few counts. V usage is TRBV4-2 and J usage is TRBJ2-2; D tentatively reads TRBD1 or TRBD2 (5 bases each). The CDR3 spans 14 residues. V dropped 1 base and J dropped 7 bases, with 10 bases sitting between them. Looked up from germline, CDR1 is LGHNA and CDR2 is YNFKEQ. The DNA of the CDR3 is TGTGCCAGCAGCCAAGGCCAGGGAGACGGGGAGCTGTTTTTT. Its protein is CASSQGQGDGELFF.

This chain joins TRBV7-2 and TRBJ2-2; D is undetermined. The CDR3 extends over 16 amino acids. Germline values: CDR1 SGHTA, CDR2 FQGNSA. V lost 1 base to trimming and J lost 4 bases, with 13 bases between them. The CDR3, as DNA: TGTGCCAGCAGCTTAGAGAAGGGCCTCGGCACCGGGGAGCTGTTTTTT. This gives the protein CASSLEKGLGTGELFF.

This clone is a singleton in its sample. This sequence joins TRBV7-9 and TRBJ2-7; unclear D gene. Trimming took off 7 bases at V and 7 bases at J, with 11 bases between the two ends. Per germline, CDR1 SEHNR and CDR2 FQNEAQ (reference sequence). CDR3 size: 11 residues. The CDR3 protein is CASTHSEEQYF. In DNA, the CDR3 is TGTGCCAGCACACACAGCGAGGAGCAGTACTTC. The full variable domain, rest sourced from reference TRBV7-9 and TRBJ2-7, is DTGVSQNPRHKITKRGQNVTFRCDPISEHNRLYWYRQTLGQGPEFLTYFQNEAQLEKSRLLSDRFSAERPKGSFSTLEIQRTEQGDSAMYLCASTHSEEQYFGPGTRLTVT.

The chain employs TRBV5-4 and TRBJ2-3; D may match TRBD1 or TRBD2 (5 bases each). Trimming took off 0 bases at V and 4 bases at J, with 12 bases between the two ends. Germline V gene data show CDR1 as SGHNT and CDR2 as YYREEE (reference sequence). This CDR3 region has 15 residues. The DNA of the CDR3 is TGTGCCAGCAGCTTGGCTTGGGGGTCGGCAGATACGCAGTATTTT. It specifies CASSLAWGSADTQYF.

V and J are TRBV30 and TRBJ2-3, with 7 bases aligning to TRBD1. Trimming cost V 1 base and J 2 bases; bases outside gene matches: 12. Germline values: CDR1 GTSNPN, CDR2 SVGIG (reference sequence). This CDR3 has 17 residues. The CDR3 DNA reads TGTGCCTGGAGTGCAACCGGGACAGTCGAAATCACAGATACGCAGTATTTT. Translating gives CAWSATGTVEITDTQYF.

This clone was recorded only once. The rearrangement uses TRBV9 and TRBJ2-1; the match to TRBD1 covers 10 bases. Trimming at V came to 6 bases and at J to 3 bases, leaving 9 bases not matched to a gene. The CDR3 runs 16 residues. From germline, CDR1 is SGDLS and CDR2 YYNGEE. The CDR3 sequence is CASTRSGTGDYNEQFF. The DNA for the CDR3 is TGTGCCAGCACCCGTAGTGGGACAGGGGACTACAATGAGCAGTTCTTC.

This chain connects TRBV10-3 to TRBJ1-1; D unclear. CDR1 and CDR2 (germline): ENHRY, SYGVKD. With 8 bases removed from V and 1 base from J, the gap between germline ends came to 11 bases. The CDR3 runs to 13 residues. CDR3 in amino acids: CAIGSPENTEAFF. As DNA, the CDR3 is TGTGCCATCGGGTCCCCAGAGAACACTGAAGCTTTCTTT.

Remarks on this clone: One junction end disagrees with the germline gene, perhaps due to a read error. This chain joins TRBV2 and TRBJ2-7; possible D gene TRBD2, 5 bases. From germline, CDR1 is SNHLY and CDR2 FYNNEI. This CDR3 contains 12 residues. CDR3 region: CASSVLDYEQCF. CDR3 coding DNA: TGTGCCAGCAGTGTCCTAGACTACGAGCAGTGCTTC.

The CDR3 DNA follows: TGTGCCAGCAGTCCCCTCAAGACAGGGGACGAAATGTCCTACGAGCAGTACTTC. It is translated as CASSPLKTGDEMSYEQYF. The chain has TRBV27 and TRBJ2-7; 8 bases agree with TRBD1. CDR1 and CDR2 from the germline V gene are MNHEY and SMNVEV (reference sequence). The V gene end was trimmed by 5 bases and the J gene end by 1 base; junction bases not matched to a gene: 16. CDR3 length: 18 amino acids.

The chain couples TRBV7-3 to TRBJ2-5; TRBD2 agrees at 10 bases. The CDR3 loop spans 15 amino acids. Germline CDR1 SGHTA, CDR2 FQGTGA. V lost 4 bases and J lost 4; bases outside the gene matches: 6. The CDR3, as DNA: TGTGCCAGCAGCTCAAGCGGGGGGGCGGTAGAGACCCAGTACTTC. Translated: CASSSSGGAVETQYF.

V is TRBV6-5 and J is TRBJ1-3; unclear D gene. The CDR3 runs to 12 residues. Trimming cost V 6 bases and J 8 bases, with 11 bases left between them. Germline V gene lookup returns CDR1 MNHEY and CDR2 SVGAGI. CDR3 in amino acids: CASRAFSDTIYF. For the CDR3, the DNA is TGTGCCAGCAGAGCGTTTAGTGACACCATATATTTT.

This chain uses TRBV7-9 with TRBJ1-6, with a weak D call TRBD1 (5 bases). This CDR3 is built from 16 residues. Deletions cut 4 bases from V and 7 bases from J, with 17 bases between. Germline CDR1 is SEHNR and CDR2 is FQNEAQ (reference sequence). The CDR3 DNA reads TGTGCCAGCAGCTCCCCGGGGCAGGAACCAAATTCACCCCTCCACTTT. Encoded protein: CASSSPGQEPNSPLHF.

The chain combines TRBV5-1 with TRBJ1-2, with a weak D call TRBD1 (5 bases). V gave up 3 bases and J gave up 6 bases, with 12 bases separating them. Germline V CDR1 and CDR2: SGHRS, YFSETQ. The CDR3 has 13 residues. CDR3 nucleotide sequence: TGCGCCAGCAGCTCCCGACTAGGGGATGGCTACACCTTC. Translated: CASSSRLGDGYTF.

This chain uses TRBV27 with TRBJ2-3, with D possibly being TRBD1 or TRBD2 (5 bases each). CDR1 and CDR2 from the germline V gene are MNHEY and SMNVEV (reference sequence). Trimming cost V 5 bases and J 3 bases, with 12 bases left between them. The CDR3 is 14 amino acids. CDR3 nucleotide sequence: TGTGCCAGCAGTCTGGGGACGGATACAGATACGCAGTATTTT. This encodes CASSLGTDTDTQYF.

V usage is TRBV30 and J usage is TRBJ1-1, with no clear D. The CDR3 extends over 13 amino acids. CDR1 and CDR2 (germline): GTSNPN, SVGIG (reference sequence). V was clipped by 0 bases and J by 4 bases, with 9 bases between them. CDR3 bases: TGTGCCTGGAGTGTAAAGAGCCCCACTGAAGCTTTCTTT. Protein sequence: CAWSVKSPTEAFF.

V is TRBV7-2 and J is TRBJ1-2, with a possible D match to TRBD1 (5 bases). The CDR3 loop spans 15 amino acids. Deletions cut 0 bases from V and 4 bases from J, with 12 bases between. In germline, CDR1 is SGHTA, CDR2 FQGNSA. This CDR3 reads CASSLAADRIYGYTF. CDR3 DNA sequence: TGTGCCAGCAGCTTAGCTGCCGACAGAATCTATGGCTACACCTTC.

This clone was detected only once. CDR3 DNA: TGCGCCAGCAGCTTGGGCGCCACTAGCGAGAGGGGTGCAGATACGCAGTATTTT. As protein: CASSLGATSERGADTQYF. The chain has TRBV5-1 and TRBJ2-3, with 7 bases identical to TRBD2. Germline CDR1 reads SGHRS; CDR2 reads YFSETQ. This CDR3 has 18 residues. The V and J ends lost 0 bases and 4 bases, in that order; junction bases with no gene match: 14.

The rearrangement joins TRBV11-2 to TRBJ2-5; D ambiguous. Germline V lookup: CDR1 SGHAT, CDR2 FQNNGV. CDR3 length: 13 amino acids. With 5 bases removed from V and 1 base from J, the gap between germline ends came to 8 bases. The CDR3 loop is CASSPTGQETQYF. CDR3 nucleotides: TGTGCCAGCAGCCCGACTGGCCAAGAGACCCAGTACTTC.

The chain joins TRBV4-3 to TRBJ2-1, with 8 bases that match TRBD2. The CDR3 is 17 residues long. Germline assignment: CDR1 LGHNA and CDR2 YSLEER. V gave up 4 bases and J gave up 0 bases; unmatched junction bases: 8. The CDR3 region has the DNA TGCGCCAGCAGCCCGGGACGGGGGGGCTACTCCTACAATGAGCAGTTCTTC. It translates to CASSPGRGGYSYNEQFF.

CDR3 amino acids: CASSQDLGLAVEQYF. In DNA form, the CDR3 reads TGCGCCAGCAGCCAAGATTTAGGACTAGCGGTCGAGCAGTACTTC. The chain employs TRBV4-1 and TRBJ2-7; 10 bases are shared with TRBD2. Germline values: CDR1 MGHRA, CDR2 YSYEKL. J lost 6 bases, V lost 0 bases, and 5 bases had no gene match. CDR3 size: 15 residues.

This chain connects TRBV28 to TRBJ1-4; unclear D gene. V was shortened by 5 bases and J by 3 bases, with 19 bases between the two germline ends. Germline V gene lookup returns CDR1 MDHEN and CDR2 SYDVKM. CDR3 length: 17 residues. CDR3 coding DNA: TGTGCCAGCAGTAACCTCAGTCCCTACTCCTCTAATGAAAAACTGTTTTTT. This encodes CASSNLSPYSSNEKLFF.

The gene calls are TRBV6-6 and TRBJ2-3, with D unresolved. Trimming left V 7 bases short and J 2 bases short, with 10 bases between. CDR3 length equals 13 residues. CDR1 and CDR2 (germline): MNHNY, SVGAGI (reference sequence). CDR3 DNA sequence: TGTGCCAGCAATGCAGTATACACAGATACGCAGTATTTT. It translates to CASNAVYTDTQYF.

The chain combines TRBV4-2 with TRBJ2-7; 8 nucleotides align to TRBD2. Trimming removed 4 bases from V and 3 bases from J; junction bases left unmatched: 8. Per germline, CDR1 LGHNA and CDR2 YNFKEQ. The CDR3 sequence is 15 residues long. For the CDR3, the DNA is TGTGCCAGCAGCCTAAGTGAAGGGACTAGCTACGAGCAGTACTTC. Encoded protein: CASSLSEGTSYEQYF.

The chain uses TRBV29-1 and TRBJ2-7, with a weak D call TRBD2 (6 bases). Germline CDR1 SQVTM, CDR2 ANQGSEA. The CDR3 contains 13 residues. The ends were cut back, 6 bases at V and 3 bases at J, with 15 bases in the middle. The CDR3, as DNA: TGCAGCGTCGATTGGGAGGATAACTACGAGCAGTACTTC. Its protein is CSVDWEDNYEQYF.

The V call is TRBV30, the J call TRBJ1-1, with D unclear. V gave up 0 bases and J gave up 0 bases, with 8 bases separating them. The germline V gene encodes CDR1 GTSNPN and CDR2 SVGIG (reference sequence). CDR3 length: 14 amino acids. CDR3 residues: CAWSVAVMNTEAFF. The CDR3 coding sequence is TGTGCCTGGAGTGTAGCAGTCATGAACACTGAAGCTTTCTTT.

The chain combines TRBV25-1 with TRBJ2-3; D unclear. Per the germline V gene, CDR1 is MGHDK and CDR2 is SYGVNS. The CDR3 spans 14 residues. V lost 4 bases, J lost 2 bases, and 10 bases lay in between. Written as DNA, the CDR3 is TGTGCCAGCAGTGGGCAGGCGATCACAGATACGCAGTATTTT. Translation gives CASSGQAITDTQYF.